The rows below give T cell receptor beta chains drawn from one sample of a study of T cell repertoires in cytomegalovirus infection. TCRdb called the reads again in MiXCR, with one record for every CDR3 protein. The sample shows about 240,000 distinct CDR3 sequences, around an eighth of them seen only once. Material for sequencing was PBMCs. These TCRs come from a human donor in good health (CMV status not recorded). Some clones in this sample may be carry-over from other donors' samples. The CDR3 runs from the conserved cysteine through the conserved F or W. A D gene is named only where the DNA matches it firmly. Clone size is not always given. Where it is, it says once, few, many or a class for expanded clones.

many | TRBJ1-6 | TRBV9 | - | TGTGCCAGCAGCGTAGATCAACTAAATTCACCCCTCCACTTT | CASSVDQLNSPLHF
many | TRBJ1-1 | TRBV6-5 | TRBD1 | TGTGCCAGCAGTTACGGGGACAGGGCTTGGGTTGCTGAAGCTTTCTTT | CASSYGDRAWVAEAFF
- | TRBJ2-3 | TRBV2 | - | TGTGCCAGCAGATCGGGCGGCACAGATACGCAGTATTTT | CASRSGGTDTQYF
many | TRBJ2-7 | TRBV6-5 | - | TGTGCCAGCAGTTACTCCCGGGACGGAACCTACGAGCAGTACTTC | CASSYSRDGTYEQYF
many | TRBJ1-1 | TRBV29-1 | - | TGCAGCGGCTGGACAGTCGGGACTGAAGCTTTCTTT | CSGWTVGTEAFF
many | TRBJ2-3 | TRBV7-2 | - | TGTGCCAGCAGCCGGGGGAGGTTCGCAGATACGCAGTATTTT | CASSRGRFADTQYF
many | TRBJ1-1 | TRBV28 | - | TGTGCCAGCAGTTTAGGGGATCCGGGGCGAGGAGACACTGAAGCTTTCTTT | CASSLGDPGRGDTEAFF
- | TRBJ2-3 | TRBV5-6 | - | TGTGCCAGCAGCCAGAGAGTACAAGCCACAGATACGCAGTATTTT | CASSQRVQATDTQYF
many | TRBJ1-2 | TRBV7-2 | TRBD1 | TGTGCCAGCAGCTCAGGGACAGCTACTAACTATGGCTACACCTTC | CASSSGTATNYGYTF
few | TRBJ1-2 | TRBV20-1 | - | TGCAGTGCTAGTCTCCCGGAGCGAAGCTATGGCTACACCTTC | CSASLPERSYGYTF
- | TRBJ2-1 | TRBV23-1 | - | TGCGCCAGCAGTCACACCGCACAAAATCTGGGGCAGGGGTACAATGAGCAGTTCTTC | CASSHTAQNLGQGYNEQFF
few | TRBJ2-3 | TRBV6-5 | - | TGTGCCAGCAGTAGGGAGGCCGATTACACAGATACGCAGTATTTT | CASSREADYTDTQYF
few | TRBJ1-1 | TRBV6-1 | - | TGTGCCAGCAGGATGGAGAACACTGAAGCTTTCTTT | CASRMENTEAFF
- | TRBJ2-1 | TRBV2 | TRBD1 | TGTGCCAGCAAGAGGCAGGGGGTGGACAATGAGCAGTTCTTC | CASKRQGVDNEQFF
- | TRBJ1-1 | TRBV2 | TRBD1 | TGTGCCAGCAGCTCCCCCCGGGACAGGGCTTGGAACACTGAAGCTTTCTTT | CASSSPRDRAWNTEAFF
many | TRBJ2-1 | TRBV28 | - | TGTGCCAGCAGTTTACCCACGGAGCAGTTCTTC | CASSLPTEQFF
- | TRBJ1-1 | TRBV20-1 | TRBD1 | TGCAGTGCCAACAGGGGGCGCGGGACTGAAGCTTTCTTT | CSANRGRGTEAFF
- | TRBJ2-2 | TRBV19 | - | TGTGCCAGTAGAGTGACAGGAGACTGGACCGGGGAGCTGTTTTTT | CASRVTGDWTGELFF
many | TRBJ2-1 | TRBV7-3 | - | TGTGCCAGCAGCCCCCGACTAGCCTACAATGAGCAGTTCTTC | CASSPRLAYNEQFF
many | TRBJ2-7 | TRBV7-2 | - | TGTGCCAGCAGCTTAGGCATAGGGTCCGAGCAGTACTTC | CASSLGIGSEQYF
- | TRBJ2-7 | TRBV19 | TRBD2 | TGTGCCAGTACTAATCAGGCGGGGGGCTACGAGCAGTACTTC | CASTNQAGGYEQYF
many | TRBJ2-5 | TRBV7-8 | TRBD2 | TGTGCCAGCAGCCAAGAGGGACTGGCGGGAGAGGGAGAGACCCAGTACTTC | CASSQEGLAGEGETQYF
many | TRBJ1-1 | TRBV7-6 | - | TGTGCCAGCAGCTTGGGGGGGGGAACCATGACTGAAGCTTTCTTT | CASSLGGGTMTEAFF
many | TRBJ2-7 | TRBV7-6 | - | TGTGCCTCCGATATGGCAGGGGAGGTAGAGCAGTACTTC | CASDMAGEVEQYF
few | TRBJ1-2 | TRBV24-1 | TRBD1 | TGTGCCACCAGCCGTGCAGGGGGCAACTATGGCTACACCTTC | CATSRAGGNYGYTF
few | TRBJ1-3 | TRBV6-1 | TRBD1 | TGTGCCAGCAGGATAAGCCCAGGGGGCATCGGTGGAAACACCATATATTTT | CASRISPGGIGGNTIYF
- | TRBJ2-7 | TRBV20-1 | - | TGCAGTGCTAGGGATCAGTTTCAAGGGGAGCAGTACTTC | CSARDQFQGEQYF
many | TRBJ1-1 | TRBV4-3 | - | TGCGCCAGCAGCCAATTCATACAGGGAGGCACTGAAGCTTTCTTT | CASSQFIQGGTEAFF
few | TRBJ2-1 | TRBV11-1 | TRBD1 | TGTGCCAGCAGGTTGAACAGGGGTCGGGGTGATAATGAGCAGTTCTTC | CASRLNRGRGDNEQFF
many | TRBJ2-7 | TRBV7-2 | TRBD1 | TGTGCCAGCAGCCGACAGGGTGCAACCTACGAGCAGTACTTC | CASSRQGATYEQYF
many | TRBJ2-1 | TRBV7-2 | TRBD2 | TGTGCCAGCAGCCGGGCCTTAGCGGGAGCCTACAATGAGCAGTTCTTC | CASSRALAGAYNEQFF
many | TRBJ2-5 | TRBV7-2 | - | TGTGCCAGCAGTTTCTGGCGGTCGGAGAAAGAGACCCAGTACTTC | CASSFWRSEKETQYF
few | TRBJ2-5 | TRBV20-1 | TRBD2 | TGCAGTGCTAGTGGGACTAGTAGGGAGACCCAGTACTTC | CSASGTSRETQYF